A single sample gave rise to the 27 T cell receptor beta chains below, sequenced in a study of control samples from healthy donors and cancer patients. Method: immunoSEQ multiplex PCR; TCRdb's copy keeps in-frame clones and lacks some. Among 50,000 to 70,000 clones listed, approximately 85% were seen once. The sample consisted of blood. These receptors were taken from a man aged 45-60 years in good health.

J is TRBJ2-1 and V is TRBV5-1; TRBD2 is a possible D gene (6 bases). Germline values: CDR1 SGHRS, CDR2 YFSETQ. Trimming shortened V by 6 bases and J by 7 bases, and 23 bases separated the two germline ends. This CDR3 comprises 16 residues. CDR3 sequence: CASTKGILASTNEQFF. DNA of the CDR3: TGCGCCAGCACCAAAGGGATCCTAGCGTCTACGAATGAGCAGTTCTTC. The variable domain in full, with the rest retrieved from reference TRBV5-1 and TRBJ2-1, is KAGVTQTPRYLIKTRGQQVTLSCSPISGHRSVSWYQQTPGQGLQFLFEYFSETQRNKGNFPGRFSGRQFSNSRSEMNVSTLELGDSALYLCASTKGILASTNEQFFGPGTRLTVL.

This clone was picked up one time. The chain combines TRBV21-1 with TRBJ2-7; TRBD2 is the table's D call and was not checked against the DNA. TRBV21-1 is termed a pseudogene. CDR3 size: 15 residues. Here the CDR3 DNA reads TGTGCCAAGGAGGGGGGGGGCGCGGAGGAGAACGAGCAGTACTTC. It codes for CAKEGGGAEENEQYF.

This clone has a single count. V gene TRBV7-8 combines with J gene TRBJ2-5, with D maybe TRBD2 (6 bases). The germline CDR1 and CDR2 sequences are SGHVS and FQNEAQ. This CDR3 has 18 residues. Trimming left V 8 bases short and J 2 bases short, with 27 bases between. CDR3 DNA sequence: TGTGCCAGCGCATACCAAACGGCCGGGAGCCTCAAACAAGAGACCCAGTACTTC. Protein product: CASAYQTAGSLKQETQYF.

V and J are TRBV4-2 and TRBJ1-1; possible D gene TRBD1, 6 bases. Germline V CDR1 and CDR2: LGHNA, YNFKEQ. Trimming took 1 base from V and 5 from J, leaving 14 bases between them. The CDR3 loop spans 15 amino acids. CDR3 coding DNA: TGTGCCAGCAGCCAAGCCTTGGACAGTTTGACTGAAGCTTTCTTT. It is translated as CASSQALDSLTEAFF.

V usage is TRBV4-3 and J usage is TRBJ1-5; 7 nucleotides match TRBD1. The CDR3 sequence is 14 residues long. J was trimmed by 3 bases and V by 4 bases; bases with no gene match: 3. Germline lookup yields CDR1 LGHNA and CDR2 YSLEER. This CDR3 reads CASSPGTDNQPQHF. CDR3 bases: TGCGCCAGCAGCCCCGGGACAGACAATCAGCCCCAGCATTTT.

This clone has a handful of counts. The J gene is TRBJ2-3, the V gene TRBV12-3 or TRBV12-4; a possible D gene is TRBD1 (7 bases). The CDR3 consists of 12 residues. The germline V and J ends were trimmed by 4 bases and 8 bases, with 10 bases remaining between them. In nucleotides, the CDR3 is TGTGCCAGCAGTTCCCAGGGGGGTACGCAGTATTTT. The encoded protein is CASSSQGGTQYF.

This chain connects TRBV21-1 to TRBJ2-2; the table calls TRBD2, which could not be checked here. TRBV21-1 is designated a pseudogene. The CDR3 consists of 16 residues. The CDR3 DNA reads TGTGCCAGCAGCCTAGGGACTAATGAGGCCCCCGGGGAGCTGTTTTTT. Translated, it gives CASSLGTNEAPGELFF.

The chain links TRBV6-1 to TRBJ1-5, with 10 bases fitting TRBD1. The V segment lost 3 bases and the J segment 2 bases; nucleotides outside the gene matches: 1. Germline V gene sequence: CDR1 MNHNS, CDR2 SASEGT. The CDR3 runs to 15 residues. The CDR3 coding sequence is TGTGCCAGCAGTGAGGGGACAGGGGGCAATCAGCCCCAGCATTTT. It specifies CASSEGTGGNQPQHF.

This sequence joins TRBV18 and TRBJ2-2; the D gene is possibly TRBD2 (5 bases). The CDR3 sequence is 14 residues long. The V and J ends lost 5 bases and 9 bases respectively, with 16 bases between them. The germline gives CDR1 KGHSH, CDR2 LQKENI. CDR3 bases: TGTGCCAGCTCAAAAGGTCAGGAGGTCTGGGAGCTGTTTTTT. Amino acids: CASSKGQEVWELFF.

The rearrangement links TRBV5-1 to TRBJ2-3; D unresolved. V lost 3 bases and J 0 bases, leaving 11 bases between the germline ends. In germline, CDR1 is SGHRS, CDR2 YFSETQ. The CDR3 has 15 amino acids. CDR3: CASSSDGSSTDTQYF. The DNA of the CDR3 is TGCGCCAGCAGCTCTGACGGGTCTAGCACAGATACGCAGTATTTT. The variable domain in full, completed from reference TRBV5-1 and TRBJ2-3, reads KAGVTQTPRYLIKTRGQQVTLSCSPISGHRSVSWYQQTPGQGLQFLFEYFSETQRNKGNFPGRFSGRQFSNSRSEMNVSTLELGDSALYLCASSSDGSSTDTQYFGPGTRLTVL.

The chain couples TRBV30 to TRBJ2-1; 7 nucleotides align to TRBD1. V trimming: 7 bases; J trimming: 9 bases; junction bases outside the gene matches: 9. The germline V gene has CDR1 GTSNPN and CDR2 SVGIG (reference sequence). The length of the CDR3 is 12 residues. The CDR3 sequence: CASRAGGVEQFF. The CDR3 DNA reads TGTGCCTCGAGGGCAGGGGGTGTTGAGCAGTTCTTC.

The chain joins TRBV7-9 to TRBJ2-1, with D perhaps matching TRBD2 (5 bases). This CDR3 comprises 14 residues. The V gene's germline CDR1 is SEHNR and CDR2 FQNEAQ (reference sequence). V was pared by 8 bases and J by 0 bases, with 11 bases between. The CDR3 is CASPLGSSYNEQFF. Written as DNA, the CDR3 is TGTGCCAGCCCCCTGGGGAGCTCCTACAATGAGCAGTTCTTC.

This chain connects TRBV19 to TRBJ2-7, with D possibly being TRBD1 (6 bases). In germline, CDR1 is LNHDA, CDR2 SQIVND (reference sequence). Trimming stripped 6 bases from V and 5 bases from J, with 20 bases between. This CDR3 is 15 amino acids long. The CDR3 reads CASSPTGHRSHEQYF. Written as DNA, the CDR3 is TGTGCCAGTAGCCCGACGGGACATAGATCGCACGAGCAGTACTTC.

The rearrangement uses TRBV9 and TRBJ2-1, with 9 positions matching TRBD2. The CDR3 length is 15 residues. CDR1 and CDR2 (germline): SGDLS, YYNGEE. J lost 6 bases, V lost 4 bases, and 8 bases had no gene match. The CDR3 DNA is TGTGCCAGCAGCCCCGGGACTAGCCCCGTCAATGAGCAGTTCTTC. It translates to CASSPGTSPVNEQFF.

V is TRBV6-5 and J is TRBJ1-1; weak D call: TRBD1 (5 bases). The germline gives CDR1 MNHEY, CDR2 SVGAGI. Trimming stripped 4 bases from V and 0 bases from J, with 9 bases between. CDR3 size: 14 residues. In DNA form, the CDR3 reads TGTGCCAGCAGTTCAGGGATACTGAACACTGAAGCTTTCTTT. This sequence encodes CASSSGILNTEAFF.

The V gene is TRBV13, the J gene TRBJ2-1; D perhaps matches TRBD2 (5 bases). This CDR3 has 13 residues. V shed 2 bases and J shed 5 bases, with 7 bases lying between them. Looked up from germline, CDR1 is PRHDT and CDR2 is FYEKMQ (reference sequence). As DNA, the CDR3 is TGTGCCAGCAGCTTACAAGCGGACAATGAGCAGTTCTTC. Translation gives CASSLQADNEQFF.

The chain is built from TRBV2 and TRBJ1-4, with 8 bases identical to TRBD1. The CDR3 contains 15 residues. Germline CDR1 reads SNHLY; CDR2 reads FYNNEI. V lost 5 bases and J lost 3; bases outside the gene matches: 5. For the CDR3, the DNA is TGTGCCAGCAGTAACAGGGGGGCACCTAATGAAAAACTGTTTTTT. It codes for CASSNRGAPNEKLFF. Full variable domain (outside the CDR3, taken from reference TRBV2 and TRBJ1-4): EPEVTQTPSHQVTQMGQEVILRCVPISNHLYFYWYRQILGQKVEFLVSFYNNEISEKSEIFDDQFSVERPDGSNFTLKIRSTKLEDSAMYFCASSNRGAPNEKLFFGSGTQLSVL.

In its sample, this clone was seen a few times. The CDR3 DNA follows: TGCAGCGCAAAGCGGGAGGGCAGGGATACGCAGTATTTT. This encodes CSAKREGRDTQYF. The gene calls are TRBV29-1 and TRBJ2-3, with 10 positions matching TRBD2. V gave up 7 bases and J gave up 6 bases; unmatched junction bases: 7. The CDR3 contains 13 residues. Per germline, CDR1 SQVTM and CDR2 ANQGSEA.

The chain combines TRBV7-9 with TRBJ1-2; the match to TRBD1 covers 7 bases. This CDR3 is built from 15 residues. Trimming at V came to 5 bases and at J to 2 bases, leaving 8 bases not matched to a gene. Germline V CDR1 and CDR2: SEHNR, FQNEAQ (reference sequence). The CDR3 DNA reads as TGTGCCAGCAGCGGCCCTGGACAGGCGAACTATGGCTACACCTTC. Translation: CASSGPGQANYGYTF.

CDR3 bases: TGTGCCAGCAGCCTCCTGGGGGGAACCGGGGAGCTGTTTTTT. Translating it yields CASSLLGGTGELFF. J is TRBJ2-2 and V is TRBV28; tentatively, D is TRBD2 (6 bases). This CDR3 is built from 14 residues. Trimming removed 6 bases at V and 5 bases at J, with 13 bases between. Germline assignment: CDR1 MDHEN and CDR2 SYDVKM. The full variable domain, in which reference TRBV28 and TRBJ2-2 provide the parts outside the CDR3, is DVKVTQSSRYLVKRTGEKVFLECVQDMDHENMFWYRQDPGLGLRLIYFSYDVKMKEKGDIPEGYSVSREKKERFSLILESASTNQTSMYLCASSLLGGTGELFFGEGSRLTVL.

CDR3 loop: CASSPGGPNTGELFF. The DNA for the CDR3 is TGTGCCAGCAGCCCCGGGGGGCCAAACACCGGGGAGCTGTTTTTT. The chain has TRBV7-9 and TRBJ2-2, with D perhaps matching TRBD2 (7 bases). The CDR3 loop spans 15 amino acids. Germline lookup yields CDR1 SEHNR and CDR2 FQNEAQ (reference sequence). The V end was cut by 5 bases, the J end by 2 bases, with 12 bases between. Using reference TRBV7-9 and TRBJ2-2 for the parts outside the CDR3, the full variable domain is DTGVSQNPRHKITKRGQNVTFRCDPISEHNRLYWYRQTLGQGPEFLTYFQNEAQLEKSRLLSDRFSAERPKGSFSTLEIQRTEQGDSAMYLCASSPGGPNTGELFFGEGSRLTVL.

The gene calls are TRBV7-2 and TRBJ1-6; D perhaps matches TRBD1 (6 bases). V lost 1 base, J lost 11 bases, and 12 bases lay in between. CDR3 length: 14 amino acids. CDR1 is SGHTA, CDR2 FQGNSA, per germline. CDR3 sequence: CASSLGQAGAPLHF. In DNA form, the CDR3 reads TGTGCCAGCAGCTTAGGACAGGCTGGGGCACCCCTCCACTTT.

V gene TRBV6-1 combines with J gene TRBJ2-4; D possibly corresponds to TRBD2 (5 bases). Germline V lookup: CDR1 MNHNS, CDR2 SASEGT. The CDR3 loop spans 12 amino acids. Trimming removed 2 bases at V and 8 bases at J, with 7 bases between. Written as DNA, the CDR3 is TGTGCCAGCAGTGAAACCGGGGACATTCAGTACTTC. This gives the protein CASSETGDIQYF.

The chain couples TRBV7-8 to TRBJ2-1, with D possibly being TRBD2 (5 bases). The CDR3 has 11 residues. Trimming cost V 2 bases and J 14 bases, with 10 bases left between them. Germline CDR1 is SGHVS and CDR2 is FQNEAQ. The CDR3 nucleotides are TGTGCCAGCAGCTTACTGGACTGGAAGTTCTTC. Its protein is CASSLLDWKFF.

The genes are TRBV4-1 and TRBJ2-3; no definite D call. Germline V lookup: CDR1 MGHRA, CDR2 YSYEKL. The CDR3 has 14 amino acids. V was pared by 0 bases and J by 6 bases, with 10 bases between. The CDR3 spells CASSQELIRDTQYF. CDR3 nucleotides: TGCGCCAGCAGCCAAGAGTTAATCCGGGATACGCAGTATTTT.

The rearrangement links TRBV7-8 to TRBJ1-1; D is undetermined. The CDR3 sequence is 12 residues long. Germline V CDR1 and CDR2: SGHVS, FQNEAQ. Trimming removed 2 bases at V and 6 bases at J, with 7 bases between. In nucleotides, the CDR3 is TGTGCCAGCAGCTTAATTTTCGCTGAAGCTTTCTTT. It encodes CASSLIFAEAFF.

The chain is built from TRBV6-1 and TRBJ2-2; D is perhaps TRBD2 (5 bases). The CDR3 runs to 13 residues. V lost 3 bases and J 5 bases, leaving 7 bases between the germline ends. Germline loops: CDR1 MNHNS, CDR2 SASEGT. The CDR3 nucleotides read TGTGCCAGCAGTGACCCGGGAACCGGGGAGCTGTTTTTT. Its translation is CASSDPGTGELFF.